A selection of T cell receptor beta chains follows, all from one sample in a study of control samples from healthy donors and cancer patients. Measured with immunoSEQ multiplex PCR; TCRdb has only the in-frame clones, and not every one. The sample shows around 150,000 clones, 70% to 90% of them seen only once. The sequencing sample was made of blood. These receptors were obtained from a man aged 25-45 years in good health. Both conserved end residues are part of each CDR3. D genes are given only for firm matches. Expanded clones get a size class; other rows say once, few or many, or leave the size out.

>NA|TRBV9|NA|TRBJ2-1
CASSGTDDNEQFF
TGTGCCAGCAGCGGGACGGATGACAATGAGCAGTTCTTC
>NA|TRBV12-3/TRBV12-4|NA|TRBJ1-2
CASSLGIPYGYTF
TGTGCCAGCAGTTTAGGGATCCCCTATGGCTACACCTTC
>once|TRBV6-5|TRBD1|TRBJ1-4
CASESGTGKKKLFF
TGTGCCAGCGAATCCGGGACAGGGAAAAAAAAACTGTTTTTT
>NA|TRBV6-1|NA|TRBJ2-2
CASSERGGDREEELFF
TGTGCCAGCAGTGAAAGGGGTGGCGACAGGGAGGAAGAGCTGTTTTTT
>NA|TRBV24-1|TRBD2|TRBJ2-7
CATSDQTSGRADEQYF
TGTGCCACCAGTGATCAAACTAGCGGGAGGGCAGACGAGCAGTACTTC
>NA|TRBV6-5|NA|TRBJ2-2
CASRMVSRATGELFF
TGTGCCAGCAGAATGGTCTCTAGGGCCACCGGGGAGCTGTTTTTT
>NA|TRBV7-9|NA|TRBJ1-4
CASSLGHINEKLFF
TGTGCCAGCAGCCTGGGCCATATCAATGAAAAACTGTTTTTT
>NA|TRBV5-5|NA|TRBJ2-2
CASSPRGEGTGELFF
TGTGCCAGCAGCCCGCGGGGAGAAGGCACCGGGGAGCTGTTTTTT
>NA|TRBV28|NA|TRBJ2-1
CASSSRDRYNEQFF
TGTGCCAGCAGTTCCCGCGACCGTTACAATGAGCAGTTCTTC
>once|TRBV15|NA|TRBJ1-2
CATSRDLVDYGYTF
TGTGCCACCAGCAGAGATCTTGTGGACTATGGCTACACCTTC
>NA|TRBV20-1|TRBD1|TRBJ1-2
CSDDRVRGYTF
TGCAGTGACGACAGGGTGCGTGGCTACACCTTC
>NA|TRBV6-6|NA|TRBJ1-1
CASSYPTENEAFF
TGTGCCAGCAGTTACCCGACGGAGAATGAAGCTTTCTTT
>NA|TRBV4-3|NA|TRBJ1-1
CASSRNTGLGEAFF
TGCGCCAGCAGCCGGAACACAGGGCTTGGGGAAGCTTTCTTT
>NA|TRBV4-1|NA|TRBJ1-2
CASSQLGNGYTF
TGCGCCAGCAGCCAACTAGGAAACGGCTACACCTTC
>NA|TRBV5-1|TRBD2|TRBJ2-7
CASSLVEGLAGEYEQYF
TGCGCCAGCAGCTTGGTTGAGGGGCTAGCGGGAGAGTACGAGCAGTACTTC
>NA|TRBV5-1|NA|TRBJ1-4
CASSLGPSALGTDYEKLFF
TGCGCCAGCAGTTTGGGCCCCTCTGCCCTAGGGACTGATTATGAAAAACTGTTTTTT
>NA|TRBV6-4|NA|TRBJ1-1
CASNPLAVGAFF
TGTGCCAGCAATCCATTGGCGGTGGGGGCTTTCTTT
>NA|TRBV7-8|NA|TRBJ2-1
CASSLVGASWVNEQFF
TGTGCCAGCAGCTTAGTAGGCGCTAGTTGGGTCAATGAGCAGTTCTTC
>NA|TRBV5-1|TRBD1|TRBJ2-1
CASSPGQGGNEQFF
TGCGCCAGCAGCCCTGGACAGGGAGGAAATGAGCAGTTCTTC
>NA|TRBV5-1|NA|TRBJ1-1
CASSLVGRNTEAFF
TGCGCCAGCAGCTTGGTAGGCAGGAACACTGAAGCTTTCTTT
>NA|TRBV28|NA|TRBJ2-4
CASSLGLLAKNIQYF
TGTGCCAGCAGTTTGGGTCTCTTAGCCAAAAACATTCAGTACTTC
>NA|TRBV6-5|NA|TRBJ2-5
CASSSLQGGKKTQYF
TGTGCCAGCAGTTCTCTTCAGGGAGGCAAAAAGACCCAGTACTTC
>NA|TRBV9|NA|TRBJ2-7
CASSVVAGRGEQYF
TGTGCCAGCAGCGTGGTGGCAGGGCGTGGGGAGCAGTACTTC
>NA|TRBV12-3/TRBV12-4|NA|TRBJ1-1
CASFPAKGTEAFF
TGTGCCAGCTTTCCAGCGAAAGGGACTGAAGCTTTCTTT
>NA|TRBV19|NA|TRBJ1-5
CASSIGQYGNQPQHF
TGTGCCAGTAGTATAGGCCAGTATGGCAATCAGCCCCAGCATTTT
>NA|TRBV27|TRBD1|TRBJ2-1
CASSPGQGLAYNEQFF
TGTGCCAGCAGTCCTGGACAGGGACTGGCCTACAATGAGCAGTTCTTC
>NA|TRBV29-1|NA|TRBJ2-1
CSISNNEQFF
TGCAGCATCTCCAACAATGAGCAGTTCTTC
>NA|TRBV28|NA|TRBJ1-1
CASILGSMNTEAFF
TGTGCCAGCATCCTTGGGAGCATGAACACTGAAGCTTTCTTT
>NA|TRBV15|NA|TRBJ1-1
CATSPTRGGAFF
TGTGCCACGAGCCCAACCCGGGGGGGGGCTTTCTTT
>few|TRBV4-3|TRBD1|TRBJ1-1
CASSLRSTGGEAFF
TGCGCCAGCAGCCTAAGGTCAACAGGGGGCGAAGCTTTCTTT
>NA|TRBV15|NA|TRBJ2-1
CATARGRQVRLDNEQFF
TGTGCCACCGCCCGGGGGCGTCAGGTCCGGCTGGACAATGAGCAGTTCTTC
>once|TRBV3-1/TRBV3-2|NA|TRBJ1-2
CASSQDAGLGGYTF
TGTGCCAGCAGCCAAGACGCGGGACTAGGTGGCTACACCTTC
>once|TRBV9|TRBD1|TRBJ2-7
CASSVGQGGYEQYF
TGTGCCAGCAGCGTGGGACAGGGTGGCTACGAGCAGTACTTC
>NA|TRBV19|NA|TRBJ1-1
CASSIAITNTEAFF
TGTGCCAGTAGTATCGCCATAACGAACACTGAAGCTTTCTTT
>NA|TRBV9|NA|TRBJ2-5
CASSVGGSAETQYF
TGTGCCAGCAGCGTAGGGGGTAGTGCAGAGACCCAGTACTTC
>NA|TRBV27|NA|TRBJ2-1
CASSFSGAVNEQFF
TGTGCCAGCAGTTTTTCCGGGGCCGTCAATGAGCAGTTCTTC
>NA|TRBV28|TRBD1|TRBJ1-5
CASSLPTGGNQPQHF
TGTGCCAGCAGTTTACCTACAGGGGGAAATCAGCCCCAGCATTTT
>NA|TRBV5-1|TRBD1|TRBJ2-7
CASSQGAPSYEQYF
TGCGCCAGCTCACAGGGGGCGCCCTCCTACGAGCAGTACTTC
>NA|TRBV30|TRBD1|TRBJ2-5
CAWGTGQETQYF
TGTGCCTGGGGGACAGGACAAGAGACCCAGTACTTC
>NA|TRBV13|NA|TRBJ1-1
CASHLSGTGPNTEAFF
TGTGCCAGCCATTTATCAGGGACCGGTCCCAACACTGAAGCTTTCTTT
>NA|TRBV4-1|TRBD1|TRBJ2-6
CASSQDQGAGANVLTF
TGCGCCAGCAGCCAAGACCAGGGGGCTGGGGCCAACGTCCTGACTTTC
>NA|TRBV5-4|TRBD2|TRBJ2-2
CASSYVLSGGTGELFF
TGTGCCAGCAGCTACGTCCTTAGCGGGGGGACCGGGGAGCTGTTTTTT